The subject of this entry is one TCR beta chain. There is no known antigen for this receptor. No base-level quality is on record; no much larger clone is a single base apart. The data originate from a study of T-cell memory formation after mild COVID-19 (dated by TCRdb to 2020 to 2023). Regarding the research as a whole: Most TCR sequence clusters were specific to one of the two donors. In a couple of donors, T-cell clones that expanded and contracted after mild COVID-19 were followed by sequencing TCRalpha and TCRbeta repertoires longitudinally. Two young, previously healthy adult volunteers, one female and one male, were included in the cohort.

PBMCs were isolated by Ficoll-Paque density gradient centrifugation. What the research found in general, with its limitations: Clones that contracted from day 15 to 85 showed balanced CD4/CD8 phenotypes, whereas a second wave of clones that expanded from day 15 to 37 leaned towards CD4+. The second-wave clones that peaked on day 37 were not confirmed to be SARS-CoV-2 specific. Contracting CD4+ clones were found mainly in CM and EM memory subsets, while CD8+ clones were enriched in EMRA. The study covered only a couple of mild cases, and larger cohorts including severe cases with pre-infection samples were considered necessary. Some responding clones were detected in pre-infection memory, suggesting pre-existing cross-reactive memory T cells joined the SARS-CoV-2 response.

The sequencer listed for this sample is Illumina NovaSeq 6000. TCRalpha and TCRbeta cDNA libraries were built by 5'RACE with constant-segment primers, adding sample barcodes and unique molecular identifiers. Trizol reagent was used to extract RNA from every sample. Amplification of the libraries took two PCR steps, and the second step added a second sample barcode plus Illumina TruSeq adapters. Sequencing of the libraries was done on an Illumina NovaSeq, producing 2 x 150 bp paired-end reads. As for the original processing: Reads were demultiplexed and collapsed into UMI-guided consensus sequences with migec v1.2.7. Using mixcr v2.1.11, UMI consensuses were aligned to TRA and TRB V and J templates and then assembled into clonotypes. Clonotypes were classified as expanded or contracted when called significant by both edgeR and NoisET, with noise models trained on biological replicates. edgeR calls used a false discovery rate-adjusted p below 0.01 and a log2 fold-change threshold of 1. As an exploratory analysis of dynamics, max-normalized trajectories of the 1000 most abundant clonotypes were examined by PCA with hierarchical clustering. Separately sequenced CD4+ and CD8+ repertoires were used to assign the CD4 or CD8 phenotype of responding clones. TCRdb handled the public reads itself, with Q25 trimming in fastp and clone calling in MiXCR, and kept productive beta chains. Under each unique CDR3 protein, matching rows form one entry showing the most common genes and DNA. TCRdb's processing, not the authors', yielded these V and J calls. This sample lists around 390,000 distinct CDR3 sequences; around a sixth were detected once. The ten biggest clones cover roughly a fifth of the sample.

The cysteine opens and the phenylalanine closes a CDR3 of 15 amino acids. This entry keeps only the CDR3 DNA: 45 bases, framed from base 1. Trimming removed 3 bases from V and 0 bases from J, leaving 6 bases between the germline ends. Taken from the germline V gene, the CDR1 and CDR2 loops are LGHNA and YNFKEQ. Sequencing was done on a sample of PBMCs or a T cell subset sorted from them (not recorded which). This receptor chain uses TRBV4-2 and TRBJ2-6; the D gene cannot be resolved reliably. The sequence derives from a man younger than 30 who had mild COVID-19 (a few samples of this study predate the infection). The sample titles of this study are shuffled in the database, so cell type and time point are left out; the donor was told from shared clones. The DNA reads as follows: TGTGCCAGCAGCCAGCTCCTCTCTGGGGCCAACGTCCTGACTTTC. This gives the protein CASSQLLSGANVLTF.